This is a list of T cell receptor beta chains from one sample in a study of memory CD4+ T cells and cytomegalovirus serostatus. Sequenced by immunoSEQ multiplex PCR; TCRdb stores in-frame clones only, minus some. Altogether 60,000 to 70,000 clones are present, about 78% being singletons, with the ten largest covering approximately 4.5%. The material sequenced was memory CD4+ T cells from blood. The origin of the receptors is an adult in good health and CMV-seropositive. The CDR3 runs from the conserved cysteine through the conserved F or W. The order of the fields is CDR3 DNA, CDR3 protein, clone size, V gene, J gene, D gene. The D gene is left open where the match is weak. Only part of the rows carry a size: once, few, many, or a class if the clone is expanded.

TGTGCCAGCAGCACCCCCACGGGGCTAGCGGGGGGGTACACAGATACGCAGTATTTT,CASSTPTGLAGGYTDTQYF,.,TRBV28,TRBJ2-3,TRBD2
TGTGCCAGCAGCAAAGCGCTGGGGTGCACCTTC,CASSKALGCTF,.,TRBV21-1,TRBJ1-2,.
TGTGCCTGGAGCCAGGGGGCAGGTTGGGCTTTCTTT,CAWSQGAGWAFF,.,TRBV30,TRBJ1-1,TRBD1
TGCAGCGTTGAAGACAGGGGGATTGGAACTGAAGCTTTCTTT,CSVEDRGIGTEAFF,.,TRBV29-1,TRBJ1-1,TRBD1
TGTGCCAGCAGTCCCCCAGAGGCCTATATGAACACTGAAGCTTTCTTT,CASSPPEAYMNTEAFF,.,TRBV28,TRBJ1-1,.
TGTGCCAGCAGTACCCCTCTCACAGATACGCAGTATTTT,CASSTPLTDTQYF,few,TRBV27,TRBJ2-3,.
TGTGCCAGCAGTGAACAGGGCAATCAGCCCCAGCATTTT,CASSEQGNQPQHF,.,TRBV2,TRBJ1-5,.
TGTGCCAGCAGCCGTCGTCGTGGGAGCTCTGGGGCCAACGTCCTGACTTTC,CASSRRRGSSGANVLTF,few,TRBV7-9,TRBJ2-6,.
TGTGCCACCAGGGTCGGAGGGAACTACGAGCAGTACTTC,CATRVGGNYEQYF,few,TRBV28,TRBJ2-7,.
TGTGCCAGCAGCTTGGGGGGAGGGTTCACTGAAGCTTTCTTT,CASSLGGGFTEAFF,.,TRBV5-4,TRBJ1-1,.
TGTGCCAGCAGTGAAGAATTCTGGGGGGTGGGGAACTATGGCTACACCTTC,CASSEEFWGVGNYGYTF,.,TRBV6-1,TRBJ1-2,.
TGTGCCAGCAGCTCCCGCGGGGGTTCTGCCCCAGATACGCAGTATTTT,CASSSRGGSAPDTQYF,.,TRBV13,TRBJ2-3,TRBD2
TGTGCCAGCAGTCCCGACAGGGGGCTAAGCTATGGCTACACCTTC,CASSPDRGLSYGYTF,.,TRBV6-4,TRBJ1-2,TRBD1
TGTGCCAGCAGCTTAATGGGGCAGGGGGCGACTGAAGCTTTCTTT,CASSLMGQGATEAFF,.,TRBV7-3,TRBJ1-1,TRBD1
TGTGCCAGCAGCGCGGGGGACGCTCTTGCAACTAATGAAAAACTGTTTTTT,CASSAGDALATNEKLFF,.,TRBV7-2,TRBJ1-4,.
TGTGCCACCAGCAGAGATCGGGGGCTGGCTGAAGCTTTCTTT,CATSRDRGLAEAFF,.,TRBV15,TRBJ1-1,.
TGTGCCAGCAGCCAAAGAGGGCAGGCAGATACGCAGTATTTT,CASSQRGQADTQYF,.,TRBV27,TRBJ2-3,.
TGCGCCAGCAGCCAAGAACCGTCAGGGGGGGGACAGCCCCAGCATTTT,CASSQEPSGGGQPQHF,few,TRBV4-3,TRBJ1-5,TRBD1
TGTGCCAGCAGCCTCGGGGGCGAGAATCAGCCCCAGCATTTT,CASSLGGENQPQHF,once,TRBV7-2,TRBJ1-5,.
TGTGCCATCAGATCCGGACAGACTAGCACAGATACGCAGTATTTT,CAIRSGQTSTDTQYF,few,TRBV10-3,TRBJ2-3,.
TGTGCCATCAGTACAGGGGGCTTGCGCACTGAAGCTTTCTTT,CAISTGGLRTEAFF,.,TRBV10-3,TRBJ1-1,TRBD1
TGTGCCAGCTCACCAGGAAACACTGAAGCTTTCTTT,CASSPGNTEAFF,.,TRBV18,TRBJ1-1,.
TGTGCCAGCAGTTTACCCGGACGGCTGACCAATGAGCAGTTCTTC,CASSLPGRLTNEQFF,.,TRBV28,TRBJ2-1,.
TGTGCCAGCAGACCGACAGGGGGCGACTATGGCTACACCTTC,CASRPTGGDYGYTF,.,TRBV6-5,TRBJ1-2,TRBD1
TGTGCCAGCAGCTTGTTAGTTTCCACGGCCGACACCGGGGAGCTGTTTTTT,CASSLLVSTADTGELFF,.,TRBV5-4,TRBJ2-2,.
TGTGCCAGCAGCCCTCGGAGGGCGGGAGAAAAACTGTTTTTT,CASSPRRAGEKLFF,.,TRBV5-6,TRBJ1-4,.
TGCGCCAGCAGCTTCGACAGGGGGAACACCGGGGAGCTGTTTTTT,CASSFDRGNTGELFF,.,TRBV5-1,TRBJ2-2,TRBD1
TGTGCCAGCAGCTTAGAGGTGGGTGCGGCGACTGAAGCTTTCTTT,CASSLEVGAATEAFF,many,TRBV7-2,TRBJ1-1,.